This T cell receptor beta chain comes out of a study of OX40 agonist ivuxolimab in advanced cancers. Looking at the study overall: Among those enrolled, mean age was around 55 years (range about 23 to 85) and 75% to 90% were male. Having had anti-PD-1, anti-PD-L1 or anti-CTLA-4 therapy before was allowed, and over 35% had some. Findings and caveats of the study: Certain nonresponders likewise exhibited a low normalized T-cell clonal expansion.

Profiling relied on immunoSEQ multiplex PCR, and the TCRdb table lists in-frame clones only, not all of them. The table lists about 100,000 clones, approximately 80% of them singletons. With regard to this clone: The antigen is unknown.

Here the sequenced sample was CD4+ or CD8+ T cells sorted from blood, taken in a trial of the OX40 agonist ivuxolimab. The TCR comes from an adult with an advanced solid tumor such as melanoma, head and neck, liver or kidney cancer.

CDR3 DNA sequence: TGTGCCAGCAGTTACGACAGGGATGGTGGCTACACCTTC. Encoded protein: CASSYDRDGGYTF. This chain links TRBV6-6 with TRBJ1-2, with TRBD1 matching 7 bases. Trimming cost V 2 bases and J 7 bases; bases outside gene matches: 4. CDR3 size: 13 residues. Germline CDR1 is MNHNY and CDR2 is SVGAGI (reference sequence).